The 25 T cell receptor beta chains below come from one sample, sequenced in a study of lymphopenia after photon versus proton radiotherapy. Measured with immunoSEQ multiplex PCR; TCRdb has only the in-frame clones, and not every one. The sample contains 65,000 to 90,000 clones, about nine tenths of which appear only once. This specimen consisted of peripheral blood, obtained from a patient treated with photon-based radiotherapy. The receptors were sampled from a middle-aged woman with cholangiocarcinoma.

The chain employs TRBV5-1 and TRBJ2-7; the match to TRBD2 covers 12 bases. In germline, CDR1 is SGHRS, CDR2 YFSETQ. CDR3 size: 16 residues. V lost 4 bases to trimming and J lost 6 bases; unmatched junction nucleotides: 11. CDR3 protein: CASSRQALAGGSEQYF. The CDR3 nucleotides read TGCGCCAGCAGCCGACAGGCACTAGCGGGAGGATCCGAGCAGTACTTC.

This clone was picked up one time. This rearrangement joins TRBV11-2 to TRBJ2-7, with D perhaps matching TRBD2 (6 bases). The CDR3 consists of 14 residues. CDR1 is SGHAT and CDR2 is FQNNGV in the germline V gene. Trimming took 4 bases from V and 1 from J, leaving 11 bases between them. CDR3 loop: CASSYGGASYEQYF. The CDR3, as DNA: TGTGCCAGCAGCTACGGAGGGGCTTCCTACGAGCAGTACTTC.

The J gene is TRBJ2-3, the V gene TRBV28; TRBD1 might be the D (6 bases). The V and J ends lost 6 bases and 5 bases respectively, with 18 bases between them. Germline V gene lookup returns CDR1 MDHEN and CDR2 SYDVKM. CDR3 length: 15 residues. The CDR3 DNA follows: TGTGCCAGCAGCAACTTAGGGGGACCCAGAGATACGCAGTATTTT. It translates to CASSNLGGPRDTQYF.

The chain joins TRBV28 to TRBJ2-7; 8 bases fit TRBD1. V gave up 6 bases and J gave up 2 bases; unmatched junction bases: 9. CDR1 is MDHEN and CDR2 is SYDVKM in the germline V gene. The CDR3 length is 15 residues. DNA for the CDR3: TGTGCCAGCAGACCAGGGGGCGAATGGCCCTACGAGCAGTACTTC. It is translated as CASRPGGEWPYEQYF.

CDR3 nucleotide sequence: TGTGCCAGCAGGACAGGCGAAAAACTGTTTTTT. The encoded protein is CASRTGEKLFF. This chain joins TRBV6-5 and TRBJ1-4; D might be TRBD1 (6 bases). Germline V lookup: CDR1 MNHEY, CDR2 SVGAGI. V lost 6 bases and J 8 bases, leaving 7 bases between the germline ends. The CDR3 sequence is 11 residues long.

V and J are TRBV9 and TRBJ1-1, with TRBD1 as a possible D gene (6 bases). Germline loops: CDR1 SGDLS, CDR2 YYNGEE. The CDR3 consists of 13 residues. Trimming removed 0 bases from V and 6 bases from J, with 9 bases in between. CDR3 residues: CASSVGRGSEAFF. CDR3 sequence (DNA): TGTGCCAGCAGCGTAGGCAGGGGCTCTGAAGCTTTCTTT.

This clone was recorded only once. V and J are TRBV7-8 and TRBJ2-2; the D is unclear. Trimming took 5 bases from V and 7 from J, leaving 5 bases between them. The V gene's germline CDR1 is SGHVS and CDR2 FQNEAQ. CDR3 length equals 11 residues. As DNA, the CDR3 is TGTGCCAGCAGCGGGATCGGGGAGCTGTTTTTT. Translating gives CASSGIGELFF.

This chain joins TRBV2 and TRBJ2-3; tentatively, D is TRBD2 (6 bases). CDR3 length: 14 residues. V lost 8 bases and J 3 bases, leaving 15 bases between the germline ends. The germline V gene has CDR1 SNHLY and CDR2 FYNNEI. The CDR3 here is CASLWRGRTDTQYF. CDR3 coding DNA: TGTGCCAGCCTATGGCGGGGCAGAACAGATACGCAGTATTTT.

This clone was seen a single time. The chain uses TRBV10-1 and TRBJ1-1; D gene ambiguous. V shed 11 bases and J shed 6 bases, with 16 bases lying between them. Per germline, CDR1 WNHNN and CDR2 SYGVQD (reference sequence). The CDR3 runs 12 residues. The CDR3 loop is CALGRGYPEAFF. The DNA for the CDR3 is TGCGCCCTTGGGAGAGGGTACCCTGAAGCTTTCTTT.

The gene calls are TRBV10-2 and TRBJ1-1, with D unresolved. This CDR3 has 14 residues. Germline lookup yields CDR1 WSHSY and CDR2 SAAADI. V gave up 5 bases and J gave up 0 bases, with 10 bases separating them. The CDR3 reads CASSYQTMNTEAFF. The DNA of the CDR3 is TGCGCCAGCAGTTACCAGACGATGAACACTGAAGCTTTCTTT.

The chain joins TRBV4-1 to TRBJ2-7; perhaps TRBD2 as D (6 bases). Germline CDR1 is MGHRA and CDR2 is YSYEKL. The CDR3 length is 15 residues. Trimming removed 0 bases at V and 0 bases at J, with 9 bases between. CDR3 DNA sequence: TGCGCCAGCAGCCAAGATCGGGACTCCTCCTACGAGCAGTACTTC. Protein: CASSQDRDSSYEQYF.

This clone has a handful of counts. The gene calls are TRBV27 and TRBJ1-2; no clear D. From germline, CDR1 is MNHEY and CDR2 SMNVEV (reference sequence). V lost 3 bases and J lost 8, with 22 bases in between. CDR3 size: 16 residues. CDR3 residues: CASSFTSGRSVLGYTF. The CDR3 DNA sequence: TGTGCCAGCAGTTTCACTTCCGGGCGCTCGGTCCTAGGCTACACCTTC.

This rearrangement joins TRBV4-3 to TRBJ2-3, with 10 bases identical to TRBD2. Trimming took 3 bases from V and 10 from J; bases not matched to a gene: 13. Germline CDR1 reads LGHNA; CDR2 reads YSLEER. This CDR3 comprises 16 residues. The CDR3 loop reads CASSHLPERLAGAQYF. The DNA of the CDR3 is TGCGCCAGCAGCCATCTCCCCGAAAGACTAGCGGGCGCGCAGTATTTT.

This clone was seen once. The genes are TRBV5-1 and TRBJ1-2; TRBD1 matches at 9 bases. With V trimmed by 2 bases and J by 8 bases, 10 bases remained unmatched. The germline V gene has CDR1 SGHRS and CDR2 YFSETQ. The CDR3 has 15 amino acids. The CDR3 loop is CASSFGGTGLEGYTF. The CDR3 DNA follows: TGCGCCAGCAGCTTCGGCGGGACAGGGCTAGAGGGCTACACCTTC.

The rearrangement links TRBV7-3 to TRBJ2-7; perhaps TRBD1 as D (6 bases). The germline V gene has CDR1 SGHTA and CDR2 FQGTGA. V shed 1 base and J shed 6 bases, with 19 bases lying between them. The CDR3 has 16 residues. CDR3 loop: CASSLIGGQTLGEQYF. DNA for the CDR3: TGTGCCAGCAGCTTAATTGGGGGACAAACGTTAGGCGAGCAGTACTTC.

This chain joins TRBV6-5 and TRBJ1-1; 7 bases align to TRBD1. CDR1 is MNHEY and CDR2 is SVGAGI in the germline V gene. This CDR3 comprises 14 residues. Germline trimming cut 6 bases from V and 9 bases from J; bases unmatched to any gene: 13. Written as DNA, the CDR3 is TGTGCCAGCAGAGGGGGCGGGATAAAGCCACAAGCTTTCTTT. Translation gives CASRGGGIKPQAFF.

This clone was counted only a few times. The chain couples TRBV11-3 to TRBJ2-5; 7 nucleotides line up with TRBD1. CDR3 size: 14 residues. V shed 5 bases, J shed 4 bases, and the junction held 7 bases outside the gene matches. Germline lookup yields CDR1 SGHNT and CDR2 YENEEA. DNA for the CDR3: TGTGCCAGCAGCCCGACAGGGTTGGCAGAGACCCAGTACTTC. Residues: CASSPTGLAETQYF.

The chain has TRBV9 and TRBJ1-2; D remains ambiguous. Germline-derived CDR1 and CDR2 are SGDLS and YYNGEE. The CDR3 is 15 amino acids. The V gene lost 1 base and the J gene lost 3 bases, with 13 bases spanning the gap. The DNA of the CDR3 is TGTGCCAGCAGCGTACATAGGGAAAGTTACTATGGCTACACCTTC. Protein: CASSVHRESYYGYTF.

The chain combines TRBV4-1 with TRBJ1-1; weak D call: TRBD1 (6 bases). This CDR3 region has 13 residues. The V end was cut by 3 bases, the J end by 5 bases, with 10 bases between. Germline lookup yields CDR1 MGHRA and CDR2 YSYEKL. The CDR3 DNA reads TGCGCCAGCAGCCAGGGGGCGAATACTGAAGCTTTCTTT. The encoded protein is CASSQGANTEAFF.

This clone was seen a handful of times. CDR3 DNA sequence: TGTGCCAGCAGTTTCACAGGGGGCACTGAAGCTTTCTTT. It codes for CASSFTGGTEAFF. The V gene is TRBV28, the J gene TRBJ1-1; 8 positions match TRBD1. This CDR3 contains 13 residues. Per the germline V gene, CDR1 is MDHEN and CDR2 is SYDVKM. The V gene end was trimmed by 3 bases and the J gene end by 4 bases; junction bases not matched to a gene: 1.

The J gene is TRBJ1-2, the V gene TRBV29-1; D gene uncertain. Germline V gene data show CDR1 as SQVTM and CDR2 as ANQGSEA. V lost 6 bases and J 2 bases, leaving 13 bases between the germline ends. The CDR3 extends over 13 amino acids. CDR3 DNA: TGCAGCGTGAGCCGTAGCGGGAACTATGGCTACACCTTC. Translating gives CSVSRSGNYGYTF.

This chain joins TRBV15 and TRBJ2-7; D is possibly TRBD2 (5 bases). Germline V gene sequence: CDR1 LNHNV, CDR2 YYDKDF (reference sequence). Trimming stripped 3 bases from V and 2 bases from J, with 14 bases between. This CDR3 contains 15 residues. The CDR3 is CATSRSDGVPYEQYF. The CDR3 DNA is TGTGCCACCAGCAGGAGTGACGGGGTACCCTACGAGCAGTACTTC.

A single count supports this clone. The chain joins TRBV7-9 to TRBJ1-6, with a tentative D call TRBD1 (6 bases). Germline values: CDR1 SEHNR, CDR2 FQNEAQ (reference sequence). The CDR3 has 13 residues. With 9 bases removed from V and 6 bases from J, the gap between germline ends came to 12 bases. In DNA form, the CDR3 reads TGTGCCAGTCACCGGGACACTAATTCACCCCTCCACTTT. Protein: CASHRDTNSPLHF.

This clone was seen more than once but under ten times. J is TRBJ1-2 and V is TRBV5-1, with a weak D call TRBD1 (5 bases). Germline V lookup: CDR1 SGHRS, CDR2 YFSETQ. CDR3 length: 15 amino acids. Trimming shortened V by 4 bases and J by 4 bases, and 17 bases separated the two germline ends. In DNA form, the CDR3 reads TGCGCCAGCAGCCCGGGGCCTTTAGGGGCCTATGGCTACACCTTC. This codes for CASSPGPLGAYGYTF.

The chain uses TRBV9 and TRBJ2-1, with 8 bases identical to TRBD2. CDR3 size: 15 residues. V lost 4 bases and J lost 3; bases outside the gene matches: 6. Germline V lookup: CDR1 SGDLS, CDR2 YYNGEE. The CDR3 reads CASSPGGGFYNEQFF. The CDR3 DNA sequence: TGTGCCAGCAGCCCCGGGGGGGGCTTCTACAATGAGCAGTTCTTC.